This T cell receptor (beta chain) appears in the sequencing data of a study of blood T cell repertoires in COVID-19. Profiled with immunoSEQ multiplex PCR; TCRdb holds only in-frame clones, not every one. The sample holds about 160,000 clones, under 90% seen once. The CDR3 loop spans 17 amino acids. The germline gives CDR1 SGHNT, CDR2 YYREEE (reference sequence). The junction had 6 bases not matched to a gene; V was cut back by 3 bases and J by 4 bases. Symptom resolution, clearance, or two negative PCRs marked donors in Cohort 3 as recovered. V and J are TRBV5-4 and TRBJ2-5, with 16 nucleotides matching TRBD2. Sample: PBMCs or T cells enriched from blood (not recorded which). This receptor was obtained from a woman aged 60 to 75 who had recovered from COVID-19. For the CDR3, the DNA is TGTGCCAGCAGCTCAGGGACTAGCGGGGGGGCCCCAGAGACCCAGTACTTC. It yields the protein CASSSGTSGGAPETQYF.